This T cell receptor (beta chain) is from a study of CD8 T cells in ankylosing spondylitis. Study conclusions and caveats: Seemingly distinctive of ankylosing spondylitis blood was a TCR beta motif formed by eight highly homologous variants. Both synovial fluid and blood in reactive arthritis had previously been reported to carry some motif variants. Significant enrichment of disease-linked clones was reported in matched ankylosing spondylitis synovial fluid.

This clonotype came up a few times. Its target is unknown. CDR1 LGHDT and CDR2 YNNKEL come from the germline V gene (reference sequence). This CDR3 region has 15 residues. Trimming shortened V by 1 base and J by 2 bases, and 12 bases separated the two germline ends. Libraries of TCR beta came from quantitative 5'-RACE with molecular barcodes. A single record per CDR3 protein comes from TCRdb applying MiXCR to the 5' RACE reads. The sample holds just over 350,000 distinct CDR3 sequences; 20% are singletons and the top ten take around 14%. This chain links TRBV3-1 with TRBJ2-7; D possibly corresponds to TRBD2 (6 bases). The specimen was blood, either unsorted or a sorted T cell fraction (not recorded which). The receptor was isolated from a male donor with ankylosing spondylitis or in good health (not recorded which). The CDR3 spells CASSQAMGLTYEQYF. The CDR3 DNA reads as TGTGCCAGCAGCCAAGCCATGGGACTTACCTACGAGCAGTACTTC.